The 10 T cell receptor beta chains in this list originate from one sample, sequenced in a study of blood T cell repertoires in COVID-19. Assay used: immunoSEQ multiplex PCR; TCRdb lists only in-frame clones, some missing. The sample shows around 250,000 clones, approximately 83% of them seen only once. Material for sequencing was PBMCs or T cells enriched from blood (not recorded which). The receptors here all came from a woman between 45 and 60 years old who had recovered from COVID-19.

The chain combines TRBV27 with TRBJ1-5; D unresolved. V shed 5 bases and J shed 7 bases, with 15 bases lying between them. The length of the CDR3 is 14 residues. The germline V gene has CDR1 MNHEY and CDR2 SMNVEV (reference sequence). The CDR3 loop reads CASSQKSLRQPQHF. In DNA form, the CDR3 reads TGTGCCAGCAGTCAAAAGAGTCTACGGCAGCCCCAGCATTTT.

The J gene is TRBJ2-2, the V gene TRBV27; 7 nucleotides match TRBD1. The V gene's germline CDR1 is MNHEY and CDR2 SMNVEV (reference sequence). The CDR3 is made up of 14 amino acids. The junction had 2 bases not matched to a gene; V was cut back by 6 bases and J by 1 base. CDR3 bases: TGTGCCAGCAGCCAGGGGGTGAACACCGGGGAGCTGTTTTTT. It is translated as CASSQGVNTGELFF.

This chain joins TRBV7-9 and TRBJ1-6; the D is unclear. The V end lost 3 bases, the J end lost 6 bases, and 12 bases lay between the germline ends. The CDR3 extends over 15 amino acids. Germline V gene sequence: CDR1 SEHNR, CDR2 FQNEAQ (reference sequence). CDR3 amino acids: CASSFAASGNSPLHF. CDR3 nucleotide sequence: TGTGCCAGCAGCTTTGCGGCATCTGGTAATTCACCCCTCCACTTT.

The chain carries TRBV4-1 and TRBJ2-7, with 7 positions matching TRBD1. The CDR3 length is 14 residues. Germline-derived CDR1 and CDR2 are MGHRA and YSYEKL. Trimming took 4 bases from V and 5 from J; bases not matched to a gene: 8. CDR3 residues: CASSRGQDAHEQYF. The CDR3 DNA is TGCGCCAGCAGCCGAGGACAGGATGCCCACGAGCAGTACTTC.

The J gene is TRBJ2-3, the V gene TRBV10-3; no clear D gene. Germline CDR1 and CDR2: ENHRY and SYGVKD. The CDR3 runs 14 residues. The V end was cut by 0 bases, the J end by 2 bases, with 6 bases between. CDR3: CAISESAATDTQYF. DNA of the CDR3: TGTGCCATCAGTGAGTCGGCCGCCACAGATACGCAGTATTTT.

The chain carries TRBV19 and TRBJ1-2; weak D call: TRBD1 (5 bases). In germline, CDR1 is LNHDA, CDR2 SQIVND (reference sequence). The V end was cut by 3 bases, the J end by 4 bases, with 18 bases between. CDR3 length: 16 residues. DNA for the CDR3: TGTGCCAGTAGTATCGCAAGCGGCAGGGAGGGCTATGGCTACACCTTC. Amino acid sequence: CASSIASGREGYGYTF.

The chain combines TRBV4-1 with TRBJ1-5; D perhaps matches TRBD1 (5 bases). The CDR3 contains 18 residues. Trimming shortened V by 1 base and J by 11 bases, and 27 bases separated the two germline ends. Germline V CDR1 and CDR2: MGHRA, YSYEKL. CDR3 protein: CASSQAWGGSGSPEAQHF. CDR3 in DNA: TGCGCCAGCAGCCAAGCCTGGGGAGGATCAGGGTCGCCAGAGGCCCAGCATTTT.

CDR3 region: CASSRQPGQSSPLHF. The CDR3 DNA sequence: TGTGCCAGCAGCCGACAACCGGGACAAAGTTCACCCCTCCACTTT. This chain joins TRBV6-5 and TRBJ1-6; D possibly corresponds to TRBD1 (6 bases). Germline V gene data show CDR1 as MNHEY and CDR2 as SVGAGI. V shed 6 bases and J shed 9 bases, with 18 bases lying between them. The CDR3 loop spans 15 amino acids.

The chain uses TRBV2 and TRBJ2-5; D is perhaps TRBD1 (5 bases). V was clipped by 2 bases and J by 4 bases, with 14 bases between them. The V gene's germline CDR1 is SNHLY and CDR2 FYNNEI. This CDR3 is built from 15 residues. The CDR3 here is CASSEIRQGGETQYF. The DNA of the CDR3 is TGTGCCAGCAGTGAAATTAGGCAGGGCGGAGAGACCCAGTACTTC.

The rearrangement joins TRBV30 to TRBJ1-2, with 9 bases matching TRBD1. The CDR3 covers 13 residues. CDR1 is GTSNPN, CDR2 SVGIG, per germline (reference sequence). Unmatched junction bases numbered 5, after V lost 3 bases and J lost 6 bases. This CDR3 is CAWRKQGANGYTF. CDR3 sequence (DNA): TGTGCCTGGAGGAAACAGGGGGCAAATGGCTACACCTTC.